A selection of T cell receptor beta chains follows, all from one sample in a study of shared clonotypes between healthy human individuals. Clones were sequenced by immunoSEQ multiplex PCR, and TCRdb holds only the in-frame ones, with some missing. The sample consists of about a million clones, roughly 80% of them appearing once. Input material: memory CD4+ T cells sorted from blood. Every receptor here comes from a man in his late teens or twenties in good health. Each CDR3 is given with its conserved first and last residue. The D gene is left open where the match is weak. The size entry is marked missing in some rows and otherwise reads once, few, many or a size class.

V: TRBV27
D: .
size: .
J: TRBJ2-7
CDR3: CASSQGLRNPHEQYF
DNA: TGTGCCAGCAGTCAAGGACTCCGGAACCCCCACGAGCAGTACTTC

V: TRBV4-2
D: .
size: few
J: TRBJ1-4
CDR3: CASRRGFNEKLFF
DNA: TGTGCCAGCAGACGGGGATTTAATGAAAAACTGTTTTTT

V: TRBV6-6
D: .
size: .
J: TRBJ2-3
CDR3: CASSYGTGVTDTQYF
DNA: TGTGCCAGCAGTTACGGGACGGGAGTCACAGATACGCAGTATTTT

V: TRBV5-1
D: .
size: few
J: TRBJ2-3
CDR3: CASSRDPPGAGTDTQYF
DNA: TGCGCCAGCAGCAGGGACCCACCCGGAGCGGGCACAGATACGCAGTATTTT

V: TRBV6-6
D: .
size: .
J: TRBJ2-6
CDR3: CASSYPGANVLTF
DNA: TGTGCCAGCAGTTATCCTGGGGCCAACGTCCTGACTTTC

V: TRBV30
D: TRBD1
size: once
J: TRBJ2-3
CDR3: CAWSVGQGASDTQYF
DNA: TGTGCCTGGAGTGTAGGACAGGGGGCTTCGGATACGCAGTATTTT

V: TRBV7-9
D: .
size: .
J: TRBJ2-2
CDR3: CASSLVHTGELFF
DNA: TGTGCCAGCAGCTTAGTACACACCGGGGAGCTGTTTTTT

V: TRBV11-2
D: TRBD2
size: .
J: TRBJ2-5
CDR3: CASSLGISGSEQETQYF
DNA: TGTGCCAGCAGCTTAGGTATTAGCGGGAGTGAACAAGAGACCCAGTACTTC

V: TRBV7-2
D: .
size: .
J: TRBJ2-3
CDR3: CASSFGRSTDTQYF
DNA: TGTGCCAGCAGCTTCGGACGGTCCACAGATACGCAGTATTTT

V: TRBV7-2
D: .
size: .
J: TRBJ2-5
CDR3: CASSLIGGDETQYF
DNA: TGTGCCAGCAGCTTAATCGGCGGGGATGAGACCCAGTACTTC

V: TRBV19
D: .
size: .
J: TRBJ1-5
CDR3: CASTMGGNGNQPQHF
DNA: TGTGCCAGTACCATGGGGGGGAACGGCAATCAGCCCCAGCATTTT

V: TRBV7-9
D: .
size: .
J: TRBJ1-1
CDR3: CASNQMERAEAFF
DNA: TGTGCCAGCAACCAGATGGAGAGGGCTGAAGCTTTCTTT

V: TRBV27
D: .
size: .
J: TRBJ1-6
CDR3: CASSLSGRGGTLHF
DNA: TGTGCCAGCAGTTTATCAGGGAGGGGCGGAACCCTCCACTTT

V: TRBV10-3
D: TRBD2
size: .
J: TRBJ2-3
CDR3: CAISESPSGFSTDTQYF
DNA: TGTGCCATCAGTGAGTCGCCTAGCGGGTTCAGCACAGATACGCAGTATTTT

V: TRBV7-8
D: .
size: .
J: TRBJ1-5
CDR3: CASSFTTVGGSNQPQHF
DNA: TGTGCCAGCAGCTTCACAACGGTTGGGGGGAGCAATCAGCCCCAGCATTTT

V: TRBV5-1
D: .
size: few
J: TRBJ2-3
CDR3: CASSLGTSITDTQYF
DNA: TGCGCCAGCAGCTTAGGAACTAGCATCACAGATACGCAGTATTTT

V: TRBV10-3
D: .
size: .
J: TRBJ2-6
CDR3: CAISESAGISGANVLTF
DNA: TGTGCCATCAGTGAGTCAGCAGGGATCTCTGGGGCCAACGTCCTGACTTTC

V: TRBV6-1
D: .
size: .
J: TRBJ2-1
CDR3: CASSEAWASYNEQFF
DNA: TGTGCCAGCAGTGAAGCCTGGGCCTCCTACAATGAGCAGTTCTTC

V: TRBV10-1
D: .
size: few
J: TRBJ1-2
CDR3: CASSEGVDYGYTF
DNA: TGCGCCAGCAGTGAAGGGGTCGACTATGGCTACACCTTC

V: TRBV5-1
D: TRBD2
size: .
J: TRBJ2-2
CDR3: CASSRPPGGDTGELFF
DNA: TGCGCCAGCAGCCGGCCCCCGGGGGGGGACACCGGGGAGCTGTTTTTT

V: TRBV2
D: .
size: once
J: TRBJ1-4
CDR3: CASSVINEKLFF
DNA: TGTGCCAGCAGTGTTATTAATGAAAAACTGTTTTTT

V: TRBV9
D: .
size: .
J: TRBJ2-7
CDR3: CASSVADSTFGQYF
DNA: TGTGCCAGCAGCGTAGCGGACTCTACATTTGGGCAGTACTTC

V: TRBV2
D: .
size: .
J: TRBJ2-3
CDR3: CATSKRDTQYF
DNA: TGTGCCACTTCCAAAAGGGATACGCAGTATTTT

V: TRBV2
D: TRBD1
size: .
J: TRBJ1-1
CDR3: CASSGSGTENTEAFF
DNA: TGTGCCAGCAGTGGGTCCGGGACAGAGAACACTGAAGCTTTCTTT

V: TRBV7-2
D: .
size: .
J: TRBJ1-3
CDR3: CASSPRTASGNTIYF
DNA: TGTGCCAGCAGCCCCCGGACAGCCTCTGGAAACACCATATATTTT

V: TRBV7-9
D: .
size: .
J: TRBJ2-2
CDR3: CASSRGAADTGELFF
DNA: TGTGCCAGCAGTCGAGGGGCAGCTGACACCGGGGAGCTGTTTTTT

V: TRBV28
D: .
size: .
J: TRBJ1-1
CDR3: CASTQETGNTEAFF
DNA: TGTGCCAGCACCCAAGAAACAGGGAACACTGAAGCTTTCTTT

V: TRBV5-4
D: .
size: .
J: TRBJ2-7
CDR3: CASSVGRRDEQYF
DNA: TGTGCCAGCAGTGTGGGACGGCGGGACGAGCAGTACTTC

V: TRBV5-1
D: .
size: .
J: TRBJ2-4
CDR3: CASKEGGGKNIQYF
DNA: TGCGCCAGCAAAGAGGGAGGGGGCAAAAACATTCAGTACTTC

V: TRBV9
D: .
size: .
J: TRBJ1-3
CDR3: CASSSRGPNTIYF
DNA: TGTGCCAGCAGCTCGCGAGGGCCAAACACCATATATTTT

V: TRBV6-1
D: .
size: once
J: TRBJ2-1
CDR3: CASRRLPLETDEQFF
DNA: TGTGCCAGCAGAAGGCTCCCGCTAGAAACAGATGAGCAGTTCTTC

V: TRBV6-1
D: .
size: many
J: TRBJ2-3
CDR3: CASSEVGGTDTQYF
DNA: TGTGCCAGCAGTGAAGTGGGGGGCACAGATACGCAGTATTTT

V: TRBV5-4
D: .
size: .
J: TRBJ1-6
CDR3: CASSRTDHNSPLHF
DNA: TGTGCCAGCAGCCGTACAGATCATAATTCACCCCTCCACTTT

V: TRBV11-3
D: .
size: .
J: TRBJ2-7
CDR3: CASSLVCQARRSSYEQYF
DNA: TGTGCCAGCAGCTTAGTTTGTCAGGCTCGTAGGAGCTCCTACGAGCAGTACTTC

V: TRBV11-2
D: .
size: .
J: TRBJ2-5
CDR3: CASSLRGIGETQYF
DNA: TGTGCCAGCAGCTTGAGGGGTATAGGCGAGACCCAGTACTTC

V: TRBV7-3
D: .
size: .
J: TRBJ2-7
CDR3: CASSPGVGAEQYF
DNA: TGTGCCAGCAGCCCAGGGGTTGGGGCGGAGCAGTACTTC

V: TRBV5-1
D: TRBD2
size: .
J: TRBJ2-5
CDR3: CASSISASGQETQYF
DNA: TGCGCCAGCAGCATATCGGCTAGCGGGCAAGAGACCCAGTACTTC

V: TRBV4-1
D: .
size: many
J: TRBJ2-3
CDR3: CASSLIGDGSTDTQYF
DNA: TGCGCCAGCAGCCTCATAGGGGACGGATCCACAGATACGCAGTATTTT

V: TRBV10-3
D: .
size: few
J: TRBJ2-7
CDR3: CAISTDRDEQYF
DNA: TGTGCCATCAGTACGGACCGGGACGAGCAGTACTTC

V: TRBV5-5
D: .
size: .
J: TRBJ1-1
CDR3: CASSPSLMNTEAFF
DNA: TGTGCCAGCAGCCCCAGTCTAATGAACACTGAAGCTTTCTTT

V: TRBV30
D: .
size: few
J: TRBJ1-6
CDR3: CAWVRAIGSPLHF
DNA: TGTGCCTGGGTCAGGGCCATCGGTTCACCCCTCCACTTT

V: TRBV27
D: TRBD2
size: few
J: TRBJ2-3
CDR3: CASSSLAGVWYF
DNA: TGTGCCAGCAGCTCTCTAGCGGGAGTTTGGTATTTT

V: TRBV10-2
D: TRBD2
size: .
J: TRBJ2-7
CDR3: CASIRLAGGYSYEQYF
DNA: TGCGCCAGCATCCGACTAGCGGGAGGCTACTCCTACGAGCAGTACTTC

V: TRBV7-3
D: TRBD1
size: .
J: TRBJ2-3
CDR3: CASSRTGFTDTQYF
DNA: TGTGCCAGCAGCCGGACAGGGTTTACAGATACGCAGTATTTT

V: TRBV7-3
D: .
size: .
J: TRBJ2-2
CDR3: CASSPGTFSNTGELFF
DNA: TGTGCCAGCAGCCCAGGGACTTTTTCGAACACCGGGGAGCTGTTTTTT

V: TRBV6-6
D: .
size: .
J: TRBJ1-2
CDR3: CASSLPEYGYTF
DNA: TGTGCCAGCAGTCTACCCGAATATGGCTACACCTTC

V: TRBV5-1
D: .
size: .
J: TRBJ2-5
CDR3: CASSPSGETQYF
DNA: TGCGCCAGCAGCCCCTCCGGTGAGACCCAGTACTTC

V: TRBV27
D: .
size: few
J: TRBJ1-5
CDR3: CASSYIRQPQHF
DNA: TGTGCCAGCAGTTACATCCGTCAGCCCCAGCATTTT

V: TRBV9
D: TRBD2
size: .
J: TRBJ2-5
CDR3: CASSVGGGARETQYF
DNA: TGTGCCAGCAGCGTAGGCGGGGGGGCGAGGGAGACCCAGTACTTC

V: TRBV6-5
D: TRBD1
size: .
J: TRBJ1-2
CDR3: CASRSSGQTYGYTF
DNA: TGTGCCAGCAGATCCTCGGGACAGACCTATGGCTACACCTTC

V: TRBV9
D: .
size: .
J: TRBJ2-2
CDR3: CASSVSRAGTGELFF
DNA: TGTGCCAGCAGCGTTTCCAGGGCGGGCACCGGGGAGCTGTTTTTT

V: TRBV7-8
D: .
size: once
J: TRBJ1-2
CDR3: CASSLKGGHIYGYTF
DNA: TGTGCCAGCAGCTTGAAGGGGGGGCATATCTATGGCTACACCTTC

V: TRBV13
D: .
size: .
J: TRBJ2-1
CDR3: CASSLREDEQFF
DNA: TGTGCCAGCAGCTTAAGGGAAGATGAGCAGTTCTTC

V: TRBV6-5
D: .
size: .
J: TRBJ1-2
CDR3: CASSLTGPTGDGYTF
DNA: TGTGCCAGCAGTCTGACCGGGCCCACTGGCGATGGCTACACCTTC

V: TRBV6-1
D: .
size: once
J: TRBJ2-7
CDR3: CASSIARSLREQYF
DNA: TGTGCCAGCAGTATTGCCAGGAGTCTAAGGGAGCAGTACTTC